This TCR beta chain was captured in a study of T cells in Graves' hyperthyroidism and ophthalmopathy. The overall study: Staff took peripheral blood when the initial diagnosis was made, before any treatment began.

Uncontrolled infection, other autoimmune disease, pregnancy and lactation each barred patients from inclusion. The investigators amplified TCR beta CDR3 regions from RNA transcripts. When the TCR CDR3 underwent first-round RT-PCR, the HTBI primer set was used. From the multiplex PCR reads, TCRdb called clonotypes with MiXCR, one entry per CDR3 protein. The repertoire holds some 370,000 distinct CDR3 sequences, with over 12% as singletons. This CDR3 is built from 15 residues. Germline V gives CDR1 GTSNPN, CDR2 SVGIG (reference sequence). Losses at the gene ends were 3 bases for V and 0 bases for J; bases not matched to a gene: 4.

J is TRBJ2-3 and V is TRBV30; 9 nucleotides match TRBD1. The sample consisted of blood. This clonotype was sampled from a man aged 45-65 years with Graves' ophthalmopathy. Here the CDR3 reads CAWSTGTGSTDTQYF. The CDR3 DNA reads as TGTGCCTGGAGCACCGGGACAGGGAGCACAGATACGCAGTATTTT.